The entry below describes one T cell receptor (beta chain). Adult donors, all healthy and HIV-negative, had no recent acute infections or vaccinations. The CDR3 runs to 15 residues. Germline trimming cut 5 bases from V and 9 bases from J; bases unmatched to any gene: 9. Germline V gene sequence: CDR1 MDHEN, CDR2 SYDVKM. Profiling relied on immunoSEQ multiplex PCR, and the TCRdb table lists in-frame clones only, not all of them. The sample records under 1,100,000 clones, more than 75% being singletons. The data were obtained in a study of shared clonotypes between healthy human individuals. The sequencing sample was made of memory CD4+ T cells from PBMCs. The subset was: CD45RA-negative fraction. The clonotype was recovered from a man younger than 35 in good health. Some clones in this sample may be carry-over from other donors' samples. V gene TRBV28 combines with J gene TRBJ2-1, with 11 bases matching TRBD2. The CDR3 here is CASSSSGRGVGEQFF. Here the CDR3 DNA reads TGTGCCAGCAGTAGTAGCGGGAGGGGTGTGGGTGAGCAGTTCTTC.